These 13 T cell receptor beta chains share one sample of origin, sequenced in a study of CD8+CD57+ T cells in acquired aplastic anemia. Using genomic DNA as the template, TCR beta VDJ and CDR3 profiling was carried out. TCRdb reprocessed the reads via MiXCR and lists one record per CDR3 protein. This table holds hundreds of thousands of distinct CDR3 sequences, 45% to 70% found once. Sequencing used sorted CD4+, CD8+, or CD8+CD57+ T cells (not recorded which) from PBMCs. These receptors were taken from a human donor with severe aplastic anemia or a healthy control (not recorded which).

This clonotype occurred many times. The chain couples TRBV9 to TRBJ1-5; unclear D gene. This CDR3 is 15 amino acids long. Between the trimmed V and J ends, which lost 7 bases and 0 bases, there was a span of 14 bases. Germline values: CDR1 SGDLS, CDR2 YYNGEE. The CDR3 reads CASGKRADSNQPQHF. In DNA form, the CDR3 reads TGTGCCAGCGGGAAGAGGGCTGATAGCAATCAGCCCCAGCATTTT.

This clonotype was picked up many times. The gene calls are TRBV7-2 and TRBJ2-1, with 12 bases lining up with TRBD2. From germline, CDR1 is SGHTA and CDR2 FQGNSA. Trimming cost V 6 bases and J 2 bases; bases outside gene matches: 2. The CDR3 extends over 15 amino acids. CDR3 loop: CASRASGGAYNEQFF. The CDR3 DNA follows: TGTGCCAGCAGGGCTAGCGGGGGGGCCTACAATGAGCAGTTCTTC.

The chain links TRBV5-6 to TRBJ2-5; D is possibly TRBD2 (6 bases). The end of the DNA fits TRBJ2-7 better, so the J call may be wrong. There are 14 residues in the CDR3. The germline CDR1 and CDR2 sequences are SGHDT and YYEEEE. CDR3 region: CASSLVGTGNEQYF. The DNA of the CDR3 is TGTGCCAGCAGCTTGGTGGGGACTGGAAACGAGCAGTACTTC.

Comment on this clonotype: This CDR3 is missing its conserved last phenylalanine or tryptophan, likely due to a read error. The chain recombines TRBV18 with TRBJ1-1; no definite D call. The germline V gene has CDR1 KGHSH and CDR2 LQKENI. CDR3 length equals 13 residues. The ends were cut back, 6 bases at V and 1 base at J, with 9 bases in the middle. Here the CDR3 DNA reads TGTGCCAGCTCTCCGCAGCGGAACACTGAAGCTTTCCTT. Translation: CASSPQRNTEAFL.

This chain links TRBV20-1 with TRBJ1-5; 9 bases are a match to TRBD1. Losses at the gene ends were 6 bases for V and 0 bases for J; bases not matched to a gene: 3. The CDR3 consists of 14 residues. CDR1 and CDR2 (germline): DFQATT, SNEGSKA (reference sequence). The CDR3 nucleotides are TGCAGTGCGCGGACAGGGGTTAGCAATCAGCCCCAGCATTTT. This codes for CSARTGVSNQPQHF.

This clonotype is medium-sized within its sample. The chain recombines TRBV20-1 with TRBJ1-5; D call uncertain. The germline V and J ends were trimmed by 3 bases and 9 bases, with 12 bases remaining between them. CDR3 size: 12 residues. Per the germline V gene, CDR1 is DFQATT and CDR2 is SNEGSKA (reference sequence). CDR3 sequence (DNA): TGCAGTGCTAGGTCGGACCCGTTGCCCCAGCATTTT. It yields the protein CSARSDPLPQHF.

This clonotype was counted ten times or more. The rearrangement joins TRBV9 to TRBJ1-5; D not resolved. The CDR3 is made up of 14 amino acids. Germline V gene lookup returns CDR1 SGDLS and CDR2 YYNGEE. Trimming stripped 0 bases from V and 0 bases from J, with 4 bases between. This CDR3 reads CASSVGFSNQPQHF. Written as DNA, the CDR3 is TGTGCCAGCAGCGTAGGGTTTAGCAATCAGCCCCAGCATTTT.

The rearrangement uses TRBV20-1 and TRBJ1-6; D remains ambiguous. Trimming took off 6 bases at V and 6 bases at J, with 12 bases between the two ends. This CDR3 is 13 amino acids long. Germline V gives CDR1 DFQATT, CDR2 SNEGSKA (reference sequence). CDR3 loop: CSARTGSNSPLHF. The CDR3, as DNA: TGCAGTGCCAGGACGGGGAGTAATTCACCCCTCCACTTT.

The V and J genes are TRBV9 and TRBJ2-2; TRBD2 matches 11 bases. The CDR3 runs 19 residues. V was pared by 0 bases and J by 5 bases, with 12 bases of the junction left unmatched. Germline V gene lookup returns CDR1 SGDLS and CDR2 YYNGEE. CDR3 sequence: CASSVDSGGAATRTGELFF. DNA for the CDR3: TGTGCCAGCAGCGTAGATAGCGGGGGGGCGGCTACAAGAACCGGGGAGCTGTTTTTT.

The table lists this clonotype with many counts. The genes are TRBV4-3 and TRBJ2-3; D is unresolved. This CDR3 is built from 15 residues. In germline, CDR1 is LGHNA, CDR2 YSLEER. With 0 bases removed from V and 0 bases from J, the gap between germline ends came to 7 bases. CDR3 nucleotide sequence: TGCGCCAGCAGCCAAGACCCGAGGAGCACAGATACGCAGTATTTT. Residues: CASSQDPRSTDTQYF.

This chain connects TRBV7-9 to TRBJ1-2, with D unresolved. V lost 3 bases and J lost 12, with 14 bases in between. Germline loops: CDR1 SEHNR, CDR2 FQNEAQ (reference sequence). The length of the CDR3 is 12 residues. The CDR3 DNA is TGTGCCAGCAGCTTGTCGGAATCTGGAAACACCTTC. Its protein is CASSLSESGNTF.

The rearrangement uses TRBV25-1 and TRBJ2-5, with TRBD1 as a possible D gene (6 bases). The CDR3 spans 14 residues. Trimming shortened V by 5 bases and J by 2 bases, and 12 bases separated the two germline ends. Germline assignment: CDR1 MGHDK and CDR2 SYGVNS. The CDR3 is CASSPGTPQETQYF. In DNA form, the CDR3 reads TGTGCCAGCAGTCCCGGGACACCACAAGAGACCCAGTACTTC.

V gene TRBV20-1 combines with J gene TRBJ2-5; perhaps TRBD2 as D (5 bases). The DNA matches TRBJ2-1 better at its end, which makes the J call doubtful. Germline V gene sequence: CDR1 DFQATT, CDR2 SNEGSKA (reference sequence). The CDR3 consists of 14 residues. DNA of the CDR3: TGCAGTGCTGGATGGTGGCGAGCGGCGGGTGAGCAGTTCTTC. It yields the protein CSAGWWRAAGEQFF.